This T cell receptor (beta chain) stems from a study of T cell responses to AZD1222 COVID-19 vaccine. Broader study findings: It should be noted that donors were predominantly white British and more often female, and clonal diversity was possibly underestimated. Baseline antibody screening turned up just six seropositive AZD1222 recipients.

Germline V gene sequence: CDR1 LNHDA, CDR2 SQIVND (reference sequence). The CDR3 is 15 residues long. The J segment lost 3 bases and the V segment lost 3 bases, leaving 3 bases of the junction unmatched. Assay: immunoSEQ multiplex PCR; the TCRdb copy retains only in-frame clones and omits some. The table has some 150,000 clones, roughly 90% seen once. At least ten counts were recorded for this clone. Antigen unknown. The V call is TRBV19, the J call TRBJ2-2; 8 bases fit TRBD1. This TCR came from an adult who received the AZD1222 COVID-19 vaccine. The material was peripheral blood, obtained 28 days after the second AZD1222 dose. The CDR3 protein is CASSIPGQDTGELFF. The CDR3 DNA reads TGTGCCAGTAGTATCCCGGGACAGGACACCGGGGAGCTGTTTTTT.